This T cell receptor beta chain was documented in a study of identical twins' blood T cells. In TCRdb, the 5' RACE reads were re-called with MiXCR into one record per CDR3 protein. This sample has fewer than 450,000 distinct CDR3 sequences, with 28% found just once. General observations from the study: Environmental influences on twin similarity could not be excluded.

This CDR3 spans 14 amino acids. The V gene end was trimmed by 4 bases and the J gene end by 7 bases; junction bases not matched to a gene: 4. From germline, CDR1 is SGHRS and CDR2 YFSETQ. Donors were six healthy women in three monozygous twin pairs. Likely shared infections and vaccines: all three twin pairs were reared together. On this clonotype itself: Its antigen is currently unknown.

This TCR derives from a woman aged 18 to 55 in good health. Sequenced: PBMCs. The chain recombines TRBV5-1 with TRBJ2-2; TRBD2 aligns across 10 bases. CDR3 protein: CASSTGTSDGELFF. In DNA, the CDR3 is TGCGCCAGCAGCACGGGGACTAGCGACGGGGAGCTGTTTTTT.